This is a list of T cell receptor beta chains from one sample in a study of T-cell reconstitution after alpha-beta-depleted transplantation in children. In TCRdb, the PCR reads were re-called with MiXCR into one record per CDR3 protein. The sample comprises roughly 500,000 distinct CDR3 sequences, around a third of which are singletons, and around 2.3% rests with the top ten. This specimen consisted of PBMCs from the stem cell graft donor, obtained from the stem cell graft. These receptors all come from a human donor who donated a stem cell graft to a child with aplastic anemia. Each CDR3 is given with its conserved first and last residue. The D gene is left open where the match is weak. The size entry is marked missing in some rows and otherwise reads once, few, many or a size class.

TRBD2,TRBJ2-1,few,TRBV29-1,TGCAGCGTTGAAGGGGTAGCGGGAGGGCGTACTCGGAATGAGCAGTTCTTC,CSVEGVAGGRTRNEQFF
TRBD1,TRBJ1-1,few,TRBV20-1,TGCAGTGTGGGAGGACAGGGAACTGAAGCTTTCTTT,CSVGGQGTEAFF
TRBD2,TRBJ2-5,NA,TRBV13,TGTGCCAGCAGCTTCGGACTAGCGGGAAGAAGAACCCAGTACTTC,CASSFGLAGRRTQYF
NA,TRBJ1-2,NA,TRBV7-2,TGTGCCAGCAGCTTAGGAGGGACATGGCGAGGGGGCTACACCTTC,CASSLGGTWRGGYTF
TRBD1,TRBJ2-7,few,TRBV12-3/TRBV12-4,TGTGCCAGCAGTTTGTCCGGGACAGCCTCCTACGAGCAGTACTTC,CASSLSGTASYEQYF
TRBD1,TRBJ2-1,NA,TRBV5-1,TGCGCCAGCAGCTTCACGACAGGGAGCAATGAGCAGTTCTTC,CASSFTTGSNEQFF
NA,TRBJ2-1,NA,TRBV30,TGTGCCTGGAGCTGGACCCTAGGCAATGAGCAGTTCTTC,CAWSWTLGNEQFF
NA,TRBJ1-4,few,TRBV12-3/TRBV12-4,TGTGCCAGCAGTTTAAGTATGGAGGAAAAACTGTTTTTT,CASSLSMEEKLFF
NA,TRBJ2-3,few,TRBV5-5,TGTGCCAGCAGCGGCCGGAGACAGGGCACAGATACGCAGTATTTT,CASSGRRQGTDTQYF
TRBD1,TRBJ2-1,NA,TRBV4-3,TGCGCCAGCAGCCAAGCCCGGGACAGGTACAATGAGCAGTTCTTC,CASSQARDRYNEQFF
NA,TRBJ2-1,NA,TRBV30,TGTGCCTGGAGTATTGGAGGGCCCCGGGAGCAGTTCTTC,CAWSIGGPREQFF
NA,TRBJ2-7,NA,TRBV4-2,TGTGCCAGCAGCCAAGATGATCACCCTATGAACGAGCAGTACTTC,CASSQDDHPMNEQYF
NA,TRBJ1-1,NA,TRBV20-1,TGCAGTGCTGGGGGAGTTGGGAACACTGAAGCTTTCTTT,CSAGGVGNTEAFF
TRBD2,TRBJ2-1,many,TRBV29-1,TGCAGCCCCAGACTAGCGGGAGTGAATGAGCAGTTCTTC,CSPRLAGVNEQFF
NA,TRBJ2-2,few,TRBV5-1,TGCGCCAGCAGCTTGGCCGCGAGCAGGGGACTCGCCGGGGAGCTGTTTTTT,CASSLAASRGLAGELFF
TRBD2,TRBJ2-7,NA,TRBV20-1,TGCAGTGCTAGGCCGGGACTAGCTATCTACGAGCAGTACTTC,CSARPGLAIYEQYF
NA,TRBJ2-5,NA,TRBV10-2,TGCGCCAGCAGTGAGTCGAACGTGGGGGGCGAGACCCAGTACTTC,CASSESNVGGETQYF
NA,TRBJ2-1,NA,TRBV15,TGTGCCACCAGCAGAGATCGGCTAGGCTCCAATGAGCAGTTCTTC,CATSRDRLGSNEQFF
TRBD2,TRBJ2-1,NA,TRBV5-1,TGCGCCAGCAGCTTGGCCCCGACTAGCGGGAGGGGGGTCTCCTACAATGAGCAGTTCTTC,CASSLAPTSGRGVSYNEQFF
NA,TRBJ1-1,NA,TRBV7-7,TGTGCCAGCAGCGAGAATGCGGGGACTGAAGCTTTCTTT,CASSENAGTEAFF
TRBD2,TRBJ2-1,NA,TRBV7-2,TGTGCCAGCAGCTCCACACTAGCGGGAGTATCGGAGCAGTTCTTC,CASSSTLAGVSEQFF
TRBD2,TRBJ2-3,NA,TRBV19,TGTGCCAGTAGTCTCGGGAGGGCCGATTTCCCAGATACGCAGTATTTT,CASSLGRADFPDTQYF
TRBD2,TRBJ2-1,NA,TRBV5-6,TGTGCCAGCAGCTTGGAAACGGGAGGGTACAATGAGCAGTTCTTC,CASSLETGGYNEQFF
NA,TRBJ2-3,NA,TRBV7-3,TGTGCCAGCAGCTTAGCCGGACTCAGCGCAGATACGCAGTATTTT,CASSLAGLSADTQYF
NA,TRBJ1-4,NA,TRBV7-9,TGTGCCAGCAGCTTAGCGATTACAGCTGATGGGGAAAAACTGTTTTTT,CASSLAITADGEKLFF
TRBD2,TRBJ2-1,NA,TRBV12-3/TRBV12-4,TGTGCCAGCAGTTTTGGGGCGGGAGGCTGGTACAATGAGCAGTTCTTC,CASSFGAGGWYNEQFF
TRBD2,TRBJ2-7,NA,TRBV25-1,TGTGCCAGCAGTGGCGAACTAGCGGGAGAGTTCTACGAGCAGTACTTC,CASSGELAGEFYEQYF
TRBD1,TRBJ1-3,many,TRBV7-6,TGTGCCAGCAGCTTAGGGCAGGGGGCTGGAAACACCATATATTTT,CASSLGQGAGNTIYF
TRBD2,TRBJ2-3,NA,TRBV4-3,TGCGCCAGCAGCTCCGGGACTAGCGGGGTCACAGATACGCAGTATTTT,CASSSGTSGVTDTQYF
NA,TRBJ1-1,few,TRBV5-1,TGCGCCAGCAGCTTTACACAGGGAAACACTGAAGCTTTCTTT,CASSFTQGNTEAFF
TRBD2,TRBJ2-1,NA,TRBV19,TGTGCCAGTAGAAACGCGGGAGGGCCCTACAATGAGCAGTTCTTC,CASRNAGGPYNEQFF
NA,TRBJ2-6,few,TRBV30,TGTGCCTGGTCCAGTTCTGGGGCCAACGTCCTGACTTTC,CAWSSSGANVLTF
TRBD1,TRBJ1-2,few,TRBV5-1,TGCGCCAGCAGCCTGGTGGGACAGAAGGATGGCTACACCTTC,CASSLVGQKDGYTF
NA,TRBJ1-1,NA,TRBV12-3/TRBV12-4,TGTGCCAGCATCTACCGGACGGGGACTGAAGCTTTCTTT,CASIYRTGTEAFF
NA,TRBJ2-5,NA,TRBV10-3,TGTGCCATCAGTGAGTCTGCAGGGAGGGAGACCCAGTACTTC,CAISESAGRETQYF
NA,TRBJ2-5,NA,TRBV7-9,TGTGCCAGCAGCTTCTTACAGGGAAGAGGAGGGGAAGAGACCCAGTACTTC,CASSFLQGRGGEETQYF
TRBD1,TRBJ1-1,NA,TRBV14,TGTGCCAGCAGCGACCGGGACAGGGGGAACACTGAAGCTTTCTTT,CASSDRDRGNTEAFF
TRBD1,TRBJ1-1,few,TRBV6-5,TGTGCCAGCAGTTTCGGACAGGGGCTGAACACTGAAGCTTTCTTT,CASSFGQGLNTEAFF
NA,TRBJ1-5,NA,TRBV20-1,TGCAGTGCTAGGAGGCGATCGGAAAATCAGCCCCAGCATTTT,CSARRRSENQPQHF
NA,TRBJ2-3,NA,TRBV10-3,TGTGCCATCAGTGAGTACGAGGCTAGACGAAGCACAGATACGCAGTATTTT,CAISEYEARRSTDTQYF
TRBD2,TRBJ2-1,few,TRBV6-2/TRBV6-3,TGTGCCAGCAGCCGGATGGAACTAGCGACCAATGAGCAGTTCTTC,CASSRMELATNEQFF
NA,TRBJ1-5,few,TRBV5-1,TGCGCCAGCAGCTGGAATGGAGGGAAAGGGCAGCCCCAGCATTTT,CASSWNGGKGQPQHF
NA,TRBJ2-3,few,TRBV12-3/TRBV12-4,TGTGCCAGCAACAATCAGGGAGGCGAAAGCACAGATACGCAGTATTTT,CASNNQGGESTDTQYF
NA,TRBJ1-1,once,TRBV6-4,TGTGCCAGCAGTGCCTTCGCCGGGGGGCAGGCTGAAGCTTTCTTT,CASSAFAGGQAEAFF
TRBD1,TRBJ2-2,few,TRBV20-1,TGCAGTGCTAGGACCGGGACAGCGAACACCGGGGAGCTGTTTTTT,CSARTGTANTGELFF
NA,TRBJ2-4,NA,TRBV29-1,TGCAGCGTCGCAACCTCGGACATTCAGTACTTC,CSVATSDIQYF
NA,TRBJ1-2,NA,TRBV7-2,TGTGCCAGCAGCCCACGCCTTGTGAGTGGCTACACCTTC,CASSPRLVSGYTF
NA,TRBJ1-2,NA,TRBV9,TGTGCCAGCAGCGGGGATGGGAACAGGGCCTATGGCTACACCTTC,CASSGDGNRAYGYTF
NA,TRBJ2-1,NA,TRBV5-6,TGTGCCAGCAGCTTGGGGCCGCCCGGGGCCTCCTACAATGAGCAGTTCTTC,CASSLGPPGASYNEQFF
NA,TRBJ2-1,few,TRBV5-1,TGCGCCATCGACTCGGGCCTTGGGTTCTTC,CAIDSGLGFF
TRBD1,TRBJ1-2,NA,TRBV4-1,TGCGCCAGCAGCCAAGATAACAGGGGGCATGGCTACACCTTC,CASSQDNRGHGYTF
NA,TRBJ1-1,NA,TRBV12-3/TRBV12-4,TGTGCCAGCAGTTTAACAAGGGCTTTCTTT,CASSLTRAFF
NA,TRBJ1-2,NA,TRBV20-1,TGCAGTGCTACCCGGACCGCGATGGTCTATGGCTACACCTTC,CSATRTAMVYGYTF
NA,TRBJ1-5,NA,TRBV12-3/TRBV12-4,TGTGCCAGCAGGGCAGGTGATAGCAATCAGCCCCAGCATTTT,CASRAGDSNQPQHF
TRBD2,TRBJ2-1,few,TRBV12-3/TRBV12-4,TGTGCCAGCAGCGGCCTTCTCAGCGGGATAGTCAATGAGCAGTTCTTC,CASSGLLSGIVNEQFF
TRBD1,TRBJ2-1,NA,TRBV12-3/TRBV12-4,TGTGCCAGCAGTTTAATGCCAGGGGGTGGCAATGAGCAGTTCTTC,CASSLMPGGGNEQFF
NA,TRBJ2-3,NA,TRBV20-1,TGCAGTGCCTCGGGGGACCGACTTCCCCAAGCAGATACGCAGTATTTT,CSASGDRLPQADTQYF
TRBD2,TRBJ2-1,NA,TRBV4-2,TGTGCCAGCAGCCTACCCGGGACTAGCTCAGTGGGTGAGCAGTTCTTC,CASSLPGTSSVGEQFF